This TCR beta chain was profiled in a study of T cells after yellow fever vaccination. The study, taken as a whole, reports: The study re-detected most primary-vaccination clones after the booster (96% CD4, just over 85% CD8). Researchers noted that a small share of clonotypes showed up in both CD4 and CD8 compartments.

This clonotype was found a few times. Its antigen is currently unknown. As TCR cDNA was made by 5'RACE template switching, a universal primer site and UMIs were added. MiXCR, applied by TCRdb to the 5' RACE reads, yields one record per CDR3 protein. The data show roughly 170,000 distinct CDR3 sequences, with approximately 6.2% seen just once and roughly 3% held by the top ten. This receptor was obtained from a man aged 18-30 years who received the YFV17D yellow fever vaccine. Source: CD4+ T cells sorted from PBMCs, taken on the day of the first yellow fever vaccination.

CDR3 DNA sequence: TGTGCCTGGAGTAGTTACTCCTACGAGCAGTACTTC. This sequence encodes CAWSSYSYEQYF. The chain links TRBV30 to TRBJ2-7, with D unresolved. Deletions cut 2 bases from V and 0 bases from J, with 5 bases between. The CDR3 is 12 amino acids. Per germline, CDR1 GTSNPN and CDR2 SVGIG (reference sequence).